The 21 T cell receptor beta chains reported below all come from one sample, sequenced in a study of CD8 T cells in Susac syndrome. An input of 0.5 to 1 ug of RNA was subjected to reverse transcription using random hexamers. Each CDR3 protein gets one entry after TCRdb re-called the immunoSEQ multiplex PCR reads with MiXCR. The table records roughly 150,000 distinct CDR3 sequences, roughly 96% of them present only once. The sequenced material came from CD4+ T cells from PBMCs. The receptors shown here come from a human donor with Susac syndrome.

The genes are TRBV6-6 and TRBJ2-7, with D uncertain. The CDR3 loop spans 16 amino acids. Germline V gene sequence: CDR1 MNHNY, CDR2 SVGAGI (reference sequence). Trimming stripped 8 bases from V and 0 bases from J, with 20 bases between. For the CDR3, the DNA is TGTGCCAGCCCAGACCAAACTAACAGCTACTCCTACGAGCAGTACTTC. Translating it yields CASPDQTNSYSYEQYF.

This chain joins TRBV3-1 and TRBJ1-6; D perhaps matches TRBD1 (5 bases). Germline V gene lookup returns CDR1 LGHDT and CDR2 YNNKEL (reference sequence). Trimming cost V 3 bases and J 14 bases, with 14 bases left between them. The CDR3 sequence is 13 residues long. The CDR3 loop is CASSHQGGFSLHF. For the CDR3, the DNA is TGTGCCAGCAGCCACCAGGGTGGGTTTTCCCTCCACTTT.

This clonotype appeared once. This sequence joins TRBV5-4 and TRBJ2-3; 8 nucleotides align to TRBD2. The CDR3 is 15 amino acids. Germline V gene sequence: CDR1 SGHNT, CDR2 YYREEE (reference sequence). With V trimmed by 0 bases and J by 4 bases, 4 bases remained unmatched. This CDR3 is CASSLGKRGPDTQYF. CDR3 in DNA: TGTGCCAGCAGCTTGGGCAAGCGGGGGCCAGATACGCAGTATTTT.

The V gene is TRBV5-4, the J gene TRBJ2-1; 12 bases map to TRBD2. CDR1 SGHNT and CDR2 YYREEE come from the germline V gene (reference sequence). This CDR3 region has 15 residues. V lost 5 bases, J lost 4 bases, and 4 bases stayed unmatched. The CDR3 DNA reads as TGTGCCAGCAGTCCGACTAGCGGGGGTTACAATGAGCAGTTCTTC. Amino acid sequence: CASSPTSGGYNEQFF.

The V gene is TRBV14, the J gene TRBJ2-5; perhaps TRBD1 as D (6 bases). Trimming shortened V by 0 bases and J by 5 bases, and 13 bases separated the two germline ends. This CDR3 is 15 amino acids long. CDR1 is SGHDN and CDR2 is FVKESK in the germline V gene. The CDR3 DNA follows: TGTGCCAGCAGCCAAGAACCAAGTGACAGGGAGACCCAGTACTTC. It encodes CASSQEPSDRETQYF.

V usage is TRBV20-1 and J usage is TRBJ1-5; D gene uncertain. The CDR3 runs to 13 residues. Deletions cut 5 bases from V and 2 bases from J, with 10 bases between. Germline V lookup: CDR1 DFQATT, CDR2 SNEGSKA (reference sequence). The CDR3 spells CSAEGDGNQPQHF. CDR3 bases: TGCAGTGCTGAAGGCGACGGCAATCAGCCCCAGCATTTT.

The chain combines TRBV6-5 with TRBJ1-1; 7 bases map to TRBD1. The germline CDR1 and CDR2 sequences are MNHEY and SVGAGI. This CDR3 comprises 15 residues. The V gene end was trimmed by 5 bases and the J gene end by 5 bases; junction bases not matched to a gene: 11. CDR3 bases: TGTGCCAGCAGTACTCGACGACAGGGCCAGACTGAAGCTTTCTTT. The encoded protein is CASSTRRQGQTEAFF.

The chain uses TRBV6-2 or TRBV6-3 and TRBJ2-1; TRBD1 might be the D (5 bases). V was trimmed by 6 bases and J by 8 bases, leaving 17 bases between them. The V gene's germline CDR1 is MNHEY and CDR2 SVGEGT. The CDR3 extends over 14 amino acids. CDR3 coding DNA: TGTGCCAGCAGAGGACCGGCATGGGGCGATGAGCAGTTCTTC. Protein product: CASRGPAWGDEQFF.

The rearrangement links TRBV27 to TRBJ2-1; 11 nucleotides agree with TRBD1. The CDR3 runs 14 residues. Germline loops: CDR1 MNHEY, CDR2 SMNVEV (reference sequence). V was clipped by 8 bases and J by 8 bases; unmatched bases: 8. Written as DNA, the CDR3 is TGTGCCAGCGGGGGTTGGACAGGGGGCGATGAGCAGTTCTTC. This translates into CASGGWTGGDEQFF.

The rearrangement joins TRBV2 to TRBJ2-4; D remains ambiguous. Germline V CDR1 and CDR2: SNHLY, FYNNEI. This CDR3 region has 12 residues. V gave up 4 bases and J gave up 8 bases, with 9 bases separating them. CDR3 in DNA: TGTGCCAGCAGTGTGCTGGACGACATTCAGTACTTC. Amino acids: CASSVLDDIQYF. Full variable domain (missing parts from reference TRBV2 and TRBJ2-4): EPEVTQTPSHQVTQMGQEVILRCVPISNHLYFYWYRQILGQKVEFLVSFYNNEISEKSEIFDDQFSVERPDGSNFTLKIRSTKLEDSAMYFCASSVLDDIQYFGAGTRLSVL.

This clonotype was found once. The V gene is TRBV2, the J gene TRBJ1-6; no clear D. The CDR3 has 13 amino acids. Germline V CDR1 and CDR2: SNHLY, FYNNEI. Trimming took off 3 bases at V and 11 bases at J, with 11 bases between the two ends. CDR3 sequence (DNA): TGTGCCAGCAGTGAGGTCCCCCGCGCACCCCTCCACTTT. Translation gives CASSEVPRAPLHF. Filled out from reference TRBV2 and TRBJ1-6, the complete variable domain reads EPEVTQTPSHQVTQMGQEVILRCVPISNHLYFYWYRQILGQKVEFLVSFYNNEISEKSEIFDDQFSVERPDGSNFTLKIRSTKLEDSAMYFCASSEVPRAPLHFGNGTRLTVT.

CDR3 sequence reads: CASSLGELHRTDTQYF. The CDR3 region has the DNA TGTGCCAGCAGCTTGGGGGAACTACACCGCACAGATACGCAGTATTTT. The chain recombines TRBV7-8 with TRBJ2-3; D tentatively reads TRBD1 or TRBD2 (5 bases each). Germline V gene sequence: CDR1 SGHVS, CDR2 FQNEAQ. V lost 3 bases, J lost 1 base, and 14 bases lay in between. The CDR3 runs to 16 residues.

The genes are TRBV12-5 and TRBJ2-2; D may match TRBD1 or TRBD2 (7 bases each). The germline V and J ends were trimmed by 5 bases and 4 bases, with 11 bases remaining between them. This CDR3 contains 14 residues. From germline, CDR1 is LGHNT and CDR2 FRNRAP. The CDR3 DNA follows: TGTGCTAGTGGTCCAGGGGGGGGCACCGGGGAGCTGTTTTTT. It is translated as CASGPGGGTGELFF.

V gene TRBV5-1 combines with J gene TRBJ2-7; TRBD1 matches at 9 bases. Germline V gene sequence: CDR1 SGHRS, CDR2 YFSETQ. V gave up 1 base and J gave up 5 bases; unmatched junction bases: 13. The CDR3 is made up of 17 amino acids. CDR3 residues: CASSLLAAGQGYHEQYF. The CDR3 DNA is TGCGCCAGCAGCTTGTTAGCTGCCGGACAGGGGTATCACGAGCAGTACTTC.

The CDR3 DNA reads TGCGCCAGCAGCCAAGCAGGGGGCGCTGACTCTGGGGCCAACGTCCTGACTTTC. Its translation: CASSQAGGADSGANVLTF. The chain has TRBV4-1 and TRBJ2-6, with 8 positions matching TRBD1. This CDR3 spans 18 amino acids. V dropped 1 base and J dropped 0; count of bases not matched to a gene: 5. Germline CDR1 and CDR2: MGHRA and YSYEKL.

The rearrangement uses TRBV6-2 or TRBV6-3 and TRBJ1-4; D call uncertain. This CDR3 has 12 amino acids. Germline CDR1 MNHEY, CDR2 SVGEGT. V was shortened by 0 bases and J by 7 bases, with 3 bases between the two germline ends. The CDR3 nucleotides read TGTGCCAGCAGTTACTCGGGTGAAAAACTGTTTTTT. It specifies CASSYSGEKLFF.

The chain is built from TRBV11-2 and TRBJ1-2; D call uncertain. The CDR3 spans 13 residues. V was pared by 5 bases and J by 7 bases, with 14 bases between. Germline V CDR1 and CDR2: SGHAT, FQNNGV. The CDR3 DNA follows: TGTGCCAGCAGCCCTCGTTCGTTGGCTGGCTACACCTTC. This gives the protein CASSPRSLAGYTF.

V usage is TRBV27 and J usage is TRBJ1-1; D is undetermined. This CDR3 is built from 14 residues. Germline V gene lookup returns CDR1 MNHEY and CDR2 SMNVEV (reference sequence). Trimming pared 4 bases from V and 1 base from J, leaving 10 bases between. The CDR3 DNA reads TGTGCCAGCAGTTCCAGTAGAACGAACACTGAAGCTTTCTTT. This encodes CASSSSRTNTEAFF.

J is TRBJ2-7 and V is TRBV6-2 or TRBV6-3, with D uncertain. Germline V gene sequence: CDR1 MNHEY, CDR2 SVGEGT. Trimming cost V 5 bases and J 6 bases, with 8 bases left between them. There are 11 residues in the CDR3. The CDR3 DNA reads TGTGCCAGCAGTCTCCCTCTCGAGCAGTACTTC. Protein sequence: CASSLPLEQYF.

The rearrangement links TRBV20-1 to TRBJ2-1; D perhaps matches TRBD2 (6 bases). CDR3 size: 14 residues. The germline CDR1 and CDR2 sequences are DFQATT and SNEGSKA (reference sequence). The CDR3 reads CTATRRGLVYEQFF. CDR3 nucleotide sequence: TGCACTGCGACGAGGCGGGGACTTGTGTATGAGCAGTTCTTC.

The V gene is TRBV10-3, the J gene TRBJ1-6; 7 nucleotides align to TRBD1. Germline V gives CDR1 ENHRY, CDR2 SYGVKD. V shed 5 bases and J 10 bases; nucleotides not matched to a gene: 5. The CDR3 is 13 residues long. CDR3 sequence: CAISRDSSSPLHF. For the CDR3, the DNA is TGTGCCATCAGTCGGGACAGCAGCTCACCCCTCCACTTT.